This is a list of T cell receptor beta chains from one sample in a study of cytomegalovirus exposure and HLA in healthy donors. Profiled with immunoSEQ multiplex PCR; TCRdb holds only in-frame clones, not every one. The data contain around 150,000 clones, over 60% of them singletons. Material for sequencing was PBMCs. These receptors were collected from a woman in her twenties or thirties in good health and CMV-seronegative. CDR3s include the opening cysteine and the closing phenylalanine or tryptophan. D genes are given only for firm matches. Not every row has a clone size; where given, it reads once, few, many or a size class.

j_gene	v_gene	d_gene	abundance	CDR3aa	CDR3nt
TRBJ1-1	TRBV6-6	.	.	CASSYGQGGTEAFF	TGTGCCAGCAGTTACGGGCAGGGAGGCACTGAAGCTTTCTTT
TRBJ1-5	TRBV7-9	.	.	CASSLAGGRVQHF	TGTGCCAGCAGCTTAGCGGGGGGAAGGGTCCAGCATTTT
TRBJ2-3	TRBV15	.	.	CATSRDRQPGGDTQYF	TGTGCCACCAGCAGAGATCGTCAGCCTGGAGGGGATACGCAGTATTTT
TRBJ2-5	TRBV6-8	.	.	CATGLGCETQYF	TGTGCCACAGGGCTAGGGTGTGAGACCCAGTACTTC
TRBJ1-5	TRBV29-1	TRBD1	.	CSAGQGDQPQHF	TGCAGCGCGGGACAGGGGGATCAGCCCCAGCATTTT
TRBJ2-1	TRBV10-3	TRBD2	.	CAISGSGVAVDEQFF	TGTGCCATCAGTGGGAGCGGGGTGGCGGTCGATGAGCAGTTCTTC
TRBJ2-3	TRBV6-6	.	few	CASSYQDTQYF	TGTGCCAGCAGTTACCAAGATACGCAGTATTTT
TRBJ1-2	TRBV7-9	.	.	CSSSLGGGYGYTF	TGTTCCAGCAGCTTAGGAGGCGGCTATGGCTACACCTTC
TRBJ2-7	TRBV28	TRBD1	.	CASSLGQFYEQYF	TGTGCCAGCAGTTTGGGACAGTTCTACGAGCAGTACTTC
TRBJ2-1	TRBV5-1	.	.	CASRGSGIAYNEQFF	TGCGCCAGCAGAGGGAGCGGTATAGCCTACAATGAGCAGTTCTTC
TRBJ2-5	TRBV28	.	.	CASSSPYIPGIVETQYF	TGTGCCAGCAGTTCACCCTACATCCCGGGGATAGTGGAGACCCAGTACTTC
TRBJ2-7	TRBV4-2	.	.	CASSQDFQGSYEQYF	TGTGCCAGCAGCCAAGATTTCCAGGGCTCCTACGAGCAGTACTTC
TRBJ2-3	TRBV7-9	TRBD2	.	CASSPGLAIDTQYF	TGTGCCAGCAGCCCGGGACTAGCGATCGATACGCAGTATTTT
TRBJ2-7	TRBV11-2	.	.	CASSPGTLEQYF	TGTGCCAGCAGCCCCGGGACACTCGAGCAGTACTTC
TRBJ1-3	TRBV5-1	.	.	CASRPPGSSGNTIYF	TGCGCCAGCAGACCCCCCGGTTCCTCTGGAAACACCATATATTTT
TRBJ2-7	TRBV7-9	.	.	CASRQPQGYEQYF	TGTGCCAGCAGGCAACCTCAGGGGTACGAGCAGTACTTC
TRBJ2-2	TRBV19	.	.	CASARSPGLGTGELFF	TGTGCCAGTGCTAGATCCCCCGGTCTTGGCACCGGGGAGCTGTTTTTT
TRBJ2-2	TRBV23-1	.	.	CASSQSESRNTGELFF	TGCGCCAGCAGTCAATCGGAGAGCAGGAACACCGGGGAGCTGTTTTTT
TRBJ2-5	TRBV5-4	.	.	CASSLASGHRRETQYF	TGTGCCAGCAGCTTGGCATCGGGACACCGGAGGGAGACCCAGTACTTC
TRBJ2-3	TRBV2	.	.	CASRGGSTDTQYF	TGTGCCAGCAGAGGAGGGAGCACAGATACGCAGTATTTT
TRBJ1-4	TRBV19	.	.	CASSDRSPATNEKLFF	TGTGCCAGCTCAGACAGGAGCCCTGCAACTAATGAAAAACTGTTTTTT
TRBJ1-6	TRBV9	TRBD1	.	CASSSRQGSYNSPLHF	TGTGCCAGCAGCTCACGACAGGGGTCCTATAATTCACCCCTCCACTTT
TRBJ2-3	TRBV7-2	.	.	CASSFNRFTDTQYF	TGTGCCAGCAGCTTTAACAGGTTCACAGATACGCAGTATTTT
TRBJ2-6	TRBV10-3	.	once	CAISDGASGANVLTF	TGTGCCATCAGTGACGGAGCCTCTGGGGCCAACGTCCTGACTTTC
TRBJ2-3	TRBV7-9	.	few	CASSLVTVADTQYF	TGTGCCAGCAGCTTAGTAACTGTCGCAGATACGCAGTATTTT
TRBJ1-1	TRBV10-3	.	.	CAISAAMNTEAFF	TGTGCCATCAGTGCAGCGATGAACACTGAAGCTTTCTTT
TRBJ2-1	TRBV19	TRBD2	.	CASKGTSGFRDSEQFF	TGTGCCAGTAAGGGGACTAGCGGCTTCCGTGACAGTGAGCAGTTCTTC
TRBJ1-2	TRBV6-1	.	once	CASSESGVEGYGYTF	TGTGCCAGCAGTGAATCGGGGGTGGAGGGCTATGGCTACACCTTC
TRBJ1-1	TRBV7-9	TRBD1	few	CASSFFTGGRTEAFF	TGTGCCAGCAGCTTCTTTACAGGGGGTAGGACTGAAGCTTTCTTT
TRBJ2-3	TRBV7-9	.	.	CASSRGESTDTQYF	TGTGCCAGCAGCCGCGGCGAAAGCACAGATACGCAGTATTTT
TRBJ2-2	TRBV4-1	TRBD2	.	CASQLAGNTGELFF	TGCGCCAGCCAATTAGCGGGGAACACCGGGGAGCTGTTTTTT
TRBJ2-2	TRBV4-1	TRBD1	.	CASSQVASGQGTGELFF	TGCGCCAGCAGCCAAGTTGCTTCGGGACAGGGGACCGGGGAGCTGTTTTTT
TRBJ2-7	TRBV7-6	.	.	CASSVNRGYEQYF	TGTGCCAGCAGCGTCAATCGGGGGTACGAGCAGTACTTC
TRBJ2-2	TRBV5-5	TRBD1	.	CASSLPGTVTTGELFF	TGTGCCAGCAGCTTGCCCGGGACAGTTACCACCGGGGAGCTGTTTTTT
TRBJ2-5	TRBV18	TRBD1	.	CASSRDRRQETQYF	TGTGCCAGCTCACGGGACAGGCGACAAGAGACCCAGTACTTC
TRBJ1-2	TRBV4-2	.	.	CASSQGSGVYGYTF	TGTGCCAGCAGCCAAGGTTCCGGGGTATATGGCTACACCTTC
TRBJ2-5	TRBV29-1	TRBD1	few	CSATDRGRRETQYF	TGCAGCGCCACTGACAGGGGGCGGCGGGAGACCCAGTACTTC
TRBJ1-1	TRBV9	.	.	CASSVGGGGTEAFF	TGTGCCAGCAGCGTAGGCGGGGGCGGGACTGAAGCTTTCTTT
TRBJ2-7	TRBV19	TRBD1	.	CASSLGQGAYEQYF	TGTGCCAGTAGCCTCGGACAGGGGGCCTACGAGCAGTACTTC
TRBJ2-7	TRBV30	TRBD2	.	CAWSGPLGTSEEYF	TGTGCCTGGAGTGGACCCCTGGGGACTAGCGAGGAGTACTTC
TRBJ2-3	TRBV7-9	.	.	CASSLTSLGTDTQYF	TGTGCCAGCAGCTTGACTAGTCTGGGCACAGATACGCAGTATTTT
TRBJ2-1	TRBV11-3	.	.	CASSGAGTNEQFF	TGTGCCAGCAGCGGGGCAGGGACTAATGAGCAGTTCTTC
TRBJ2-7	TRBV27	.	.	CASSLTLTVSSYEQYF	TGTGCCAGCAGTTTAACATTGACAGTCTCATCCTACGAGCAGTACTTC
TRBJ1-2	TRBV13	.	.	CASSLRDIQYGYTF	TGTGCCAGCAGCCTACGGGACATTCAATATGGCTACACCTTC
TRBJ1-2	TRBV7-9	.	few	CASSSNLAKGYTF	TGTGCCAGCAGCTCCAACCTAGCAAAAGGCTACACCTTC
TRBJ1-2	TRBV27	.	.	CASSLGPAGREDYGYTF	TGTGCCAGCAGTTTGGGACCCGCCGGCAGGGAGGACTATGGCTACACCTTC
TRBJ2-1	TRBV15	TRBD1	.	CATSRDWGQGRNEQFF	TGTGCCACCAGCAGAGACTGGGGACAGGGGAGGAATGAGCAGTTCTTC